Listed here are 9 T cell receptor beta chains from one sample, sequenced in a study of blood T cell repertoires in COVID-19. Sequencing was performed with immunoSEQ multiplex PCR; in TCRdb, only in-frame clones are kept and a portion is missing. The data contain about 160,000 clones, about 88% of them singletons. What was sequenced was peripheral blood. These receptors originate from a woman in her forties or fifties with COVID-19, enrolled during active disease.

The chain couples TRBV11-2 to TRBJ1-3; 9 bases match TRBD1. The CDR3 consists of 17 residues. The ends lost 5 bases at V and 0 bases at J; junction bases unmatched: 8. In germline, CDR1 is SGHAT, CDR2 FQNNGV. The CDR3 loop is CASSLEGTGFSGNTIYF. DNA for the CDR3: TGTGCCAGCAGCCTCGAGGGGACAGGGTTCTCTGGAAACACCATATATTTT.

This clone has a single count. The chain links TRBV7-6 to TRBJ2-3; no reliable D call. CDR1 SGHVS and CDR2 FNYEAQ come from the germline V gene. Trimming stripped 5 bases from V and 0 bases from J, with 15 bases between. This CDR3 is 16 amino acids long. The CDR3 here is CASSPIFVASTDTQYF. The CDR3 DNA sequence: TGTGCCAGCAGCCCCATCTTCGTGGCTAGCACAGATACGCAGTATTTT. The entire variable domain, with the rest obtained from reference TRBV7-6 and TRBJ2-3, is as follows: GAGVSQSPRYKVTKRGQDVALRCDPISGHVSLYWYRQALGQGPEFLTYFNYEAQQDKSGLPNDRFSAERPEGSISTLTIQRTEQRDSAMYRCASSPIFVASTDTQYFGPGTRLTVL.

The chain carries TRBV30 and TRBJ1-3; possible D gene TRBD1, 5 bases. The CDR3 totals 14 residues. V lost 3 bases, J lost 3 bases, and 12 bases lay in between. CDR1 is GTSNPN, CDR2 SVGIG, per germline (reference sequence). The CDR3 sequence is CAWSGGRGGNTIYF. CDR3 in DNA: TGTGCCTGGAGCGGGGGTCGGGGTGGAAACACCATATATTTT.

The CDR3 reads CASSVRATYGYTF. The CDR3, as DNA: TGTGCCAGCAGTGTCAGGGCGACCTATGGCTACACCTTC. The chain combines TRBV2 with TRBJ1-2; D is possibly TRBD1 (5 bases). V was clipped by 4 bases and J by 4 bases, with 10 bases between them. The CDR3 totals 13 residues. Germline CDR1 reads SNHLY; CDR2 reads FYNNEI. Complete variable domain (other parts from reference TRBV2 and TRBJ1-2): EPEVTQTPSHQVTQMGQEVILRCVPISNHLYFYWYRQILGQKVEFLVSFYNNEISEKSEIFDDQFSVERPDGSNFTLKIRSTKLEDSAMYFCASSVRATYGYTFGSGTRLTVV.

The chain employs TRBV4-1 and TRBJ2-3; no clear D gene. Germline lookup yields CDR1 MGHRA and CDR2 YSYEKL. The V end lost 2 bases, the J end lost 6 bases, and 18 bases lay between the germline ends. CDR3 length: 16 residues. The CDR3 coding sequence is TGCGCCAGCAGCCAATTTTGGTCTACCCTGGAGGATACGCAGTATTTT. Translation gives CASSQFWSTLEDTQYF.

The chain uses TRBV2 and TRBJ2-3, with D hard to call. The CDR3 loop spans 12 amino acids. In germline, CDR1 is SNHLY, CDR2 FYNNEI. The V gene lost 4 bases and the J gene lost 0 bases, with 2 bases spanning the gap. This chain's CDR3 is CASSVSTDTQYF. DNA of the CDR3: TGTGCCAGCAGTGTAAGCACAGATACGCAGTATTTT.

The chain recombines TRBV30 with TRBJ2-2; a possible D gene is TRBD1 (5 bases). Germline V gene data show CDR1 as GTSNPN and CDR2 as SVGIG (reference sequence). CDR3 length: 15 residues. The V end was cut by 1 base, the J end by 5 bases, with 14 bases between. The CDR3 here is CAWSAIQGGTGELFF. CDR3 sequence (DNA): TGTGCCTGGAGTGCGATTCAGGGTGGGACCGGGGAGCTGTTTTTT.

The chain recombines TRBV6-5 with TRBJ1-1; D gene uncertain. Looked up from germline, CDR1 is MNHEY and CDR2 is SVGAGI. This CDR3 spans 13 amino acids. Trimming pared 7 bases from V and 1 base from J, leaving 10 bases between. In DNA, the CDR3 is TGTGCCAGCATCCGCGGGGAGAACACTGAAGCTTTCTTT. As protein: CASIRGENTEAFF.

V usage is TRBV18 and J usage is TRBJ2-1; TRBD1 matches 8 bases. The V segment lost 3 bases and the J segment 4 bases; nucleotides outside the gene matches: 2. The CDR3 contains 14 residues. Per the germline V gene, CDR1 is KGHSH and CDR2 is LQKENI. The DNA for the CDR3 is TGTGCCAGCTCACCCCGGACAGGGTACAATGAGCAGTTCTTC. It encodes CASSPRTGYNEQFF.